Following are 14 T cell receptor beta chains from one sample sequenced in a study of blood T cell repertoires in COVID-19. The method was immunoSEQ multiplex PCR; TCRdb's version includes in-frame clones alone and lacks a portion of them. The profile shows under 350,000 clones, around 86% of them singletons. The specimen was PBMCs or T cells enriched from blood (not recorded which). The receptors were gathered from a woman in her thirties or forties with acute COVID-19.

The V call is TRBV4-3, the J call TRBJ2-4, with D possibly matching TRBD1 (6 bases). The CDR3 totals 16 residues. Germline V lookup: CDR1 LGHNA, CDR2 YSLEER. V was shortened by 1 base and J by 0 bases, with 10 bases between the two germline ends. The CDR3 region is CASSQGTALAKNIQYF. CDR3 bases: TGCGCCAGCAGCCAAGGGACAGCCTTAGCCAAAAACATTCAGTACTTC.

The rearrangement joins TRBV11-2 to TRBJ2-5, with no clear D. The CDR3 has 13 residues. The germline V gene encodes CDR1 SGHAT and CDR2 FQNNGV. Trimming shortened V by 5 bases and J by 2 bases, and 9 bases separated the two germline ends. CDR3 protein: CASSPRQQETQYF. In DNA form, the CDR3 reads TGTGCCAGCAGCCCTAGGCAACAAGAGACCCAGTACTTC.

A single count supports this clone. This chain uses TRBV4-3 with TRBJ1-2; 8 positions agree with TRBD1. The CDR3 has 14 amino acids. The germline V gene encodes CDR1 LGHNA and CDR2 YSLEER. Trimming took 4 bases from V and 2 from J; bases not matched to a gene: 3. CDR3 loop: CASSPDRGNYGYTF. CDR3 coding DNA: TGCGCCAGCAGCCCTGACAGGGGAAACTATGGCTACACCTTC.

The chain recombines TRBV4-3 with TRBJ2-7; no reliable D call. The V end was cut by 0 bases, the J end by 0 bases, with 6 bases between. Germline CDR1 and CDR2: LGHNA and YSLEER. The CDR3 is made up of 14 amino acids. Here the CDR3 DNA reads TGCGCCAGCAGCCAAGATTTGTACTCCTACGAGCAGTACTTC. This sequence encodes CASSQDLYSYEQYF.

V is TRBV6-2 or TRBV6-3 and J is TRBJ2-1, with D maybe TRBD2 (5 bases). CDR1 MNHEY and CDR2 SVGEGT come from the germline V gene. V lost 2 bases and J lost 16, with 18 bases in between. CDR3 length: 13 residues. CDR3 protein: CASSYSGVPRSFF. CDR3 DNA: TGTGCCAGCAGTTACAGCGGAGTTCCCCGAAGTTTCTTC.

This rearrangement joins TRBV7-8 to TRBJ2-7; TRBD1 matches at 9 bases. Germline-derived CDR1 and CDR2 are SGHVS and FQNEAQ. The CDR3 has 14 amino acids. The J segment lost 3 bases and the V segment lost 1 base, leaving 1 base of the junction unmatched. CDR3 residues: CASSLGTGVYEQYF. CDR3 sequence (DNA): TGTGCCAGCAGCTTAGGGACAGGGGTCTACGAGCAGTACTTC.

The chain is built from TRBV5-4 and TRBJ1-6; weak D call: TRBD1 (6 bases). The CDR3 extends over 15 amino acids. Trimming pared 4 bases from V and 0 bases from J, leaving 8 bases between. Looked up from germline, CDR1 is SGHNT and CDR2 is YYREEE (reference sequence). CDR3 sequence (DNA): TGTGCCAGCAGCGTGGACAGCTCCTATAATTCACCCCTCCACTTT. This translates into CASSVDSSYNSPLHF.

This rearrangement joins TRBV27 to TRBJ1-1; TRBD1 matches at 7 bases. The CDR3 runs to 14 residues. In germline, CDR1 is MNHEY, CDR2 SMNVEV (reference sequence). V dropped 4 bases and J dropped 4; count of bases not matched to a gene: 6. CDR3 sequence (DNA): TGTGCCAGCAGTTCACTACAGGGGACCACTGAAGCTTTCTTT. Its translation is CASSSLQGTTEAFF.

This clone was seen a single time. The V gene is TRBV10-3, the J gene TRBJ2-2; a possible D gene is TRBD1 (6 bases). The CDR3 runs to 16 residues. Per the germline V gene, CDR1 is ENHRY and CDR2 is SYGVKD. Trimming pared 0 bases from V and 4 bases from J, leaving 12 bases between. Here the CDR3 DNA reads TGTGCCATCAGTGAGTCGACAGGATCGGTCACCGGGGAGCTGTTTTTT. Amino acid sequence: CAISESTGSVTGELFF.

The rearrangement links TRBV10-3 to TRBJ2-7; 10 nucleotides line up with TRBD2. This CDR3 region has 15 residues. After removal of 3 bases from V and 6 bases from J, the junction contained 8 bases not matched to a gene. Germline assignment: CDR1 ENHRY and CDR2 SYGVKD. The CDR3 bases are TGTGCCATCAGTGACAGGCCTAGCGGGAGTGGCGAGCAGTACTTC. This codes for CAISDRPSGSGEQYF.

This chain joins TRBV5-1 and TRBJ2-3; TRBD1 aligns across 8 bases. The germline V gene has CDR1 SGHRS and CDR2 YFSETQ. V gave up 4 bases and J gave up 1 base; unmatched junction bases: 5. The CDR3 consists of 15 residues. CDR3 residues: CASSPRDRRTDTQYF. The CDR3 bases are TGCGCCAGCAGCCCTAGGGACAGGCGCACAGATACGCAGTATTTT.

J is TRBJ2-7 and V is TRBV28, with TRBD2 as a possible D gene (5 bases). Trimming removed 3 bases from V and 1 base from J, with 10 bases in between. The germline V gene has CDR1 MDHEN and CDR2 SYDVKM. The CDR3 spans 14 residues. CDR3 residues: CASSFPGISYEQYF. In nucleotides, the CDR3 is TGTGCCAGCAGTTTTCCGGGAATTTCCTACGAGCAGTACTTC. The full variable domain, completed using reference TRBV28 and TRBJ2-7, is DVKVTQSSRYLVKRTGEKVFLECVQDMDHENMFWYRQDPGLGLRLIYFSYDVKMKEKGDIPEGYSVSREKKERFSLILESASTNQTSMYLCASSFPGISYEQYFGPGTRLTVT.

This CDR3 is CASRDRVLVNYGYTF. The CDR3, as DNA: TGTGCCAGCCGGGACAGGGTATTAGTTAACTATGGCTACACCTTC. This chain links TRBV19 with TRBJ1-2; TRBD1 aligns across 9 bases. The CDR3 spans 15 residues. The germline V gene encodes CDR1 LNHDA and CDR2 SQIVND (reference sequence). Trimming at V came to 9 bases and at J to 1 base, leaving 9 bases not matched to a gene.

The genes are TRBV27 and TRBJ2-1; 11 bases are a match to TRBD2. The CDR3 extends over 16 amino acids. Germline assignment: CDR1 MNHEY and CDR2 SMNVEV (reference sequence). The ends lost 7 bases at V and 7 bases at J; junction bases unmatched: 12. As DNA, the CDR3 is TGTGCCAGCACCCCTCGTTGGCTAGCGGGAGGAAATGAGCAGTTCTTC. Its translation is CASTPRWLAGGNEQFF.